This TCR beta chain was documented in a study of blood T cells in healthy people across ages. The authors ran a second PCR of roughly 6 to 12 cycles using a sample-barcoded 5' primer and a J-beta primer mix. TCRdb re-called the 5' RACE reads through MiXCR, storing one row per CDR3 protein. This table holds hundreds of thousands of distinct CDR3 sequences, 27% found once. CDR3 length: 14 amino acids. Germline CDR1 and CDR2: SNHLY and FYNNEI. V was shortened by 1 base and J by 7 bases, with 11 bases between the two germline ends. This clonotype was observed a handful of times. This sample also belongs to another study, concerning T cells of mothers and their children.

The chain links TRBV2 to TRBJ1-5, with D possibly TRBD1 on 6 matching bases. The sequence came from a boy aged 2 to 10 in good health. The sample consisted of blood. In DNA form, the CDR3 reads TGTGCCAGCAGTGAAGGGGGGCTTGGACAGCCCCAGCATTTT. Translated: CASSEGGLGQPQHF.